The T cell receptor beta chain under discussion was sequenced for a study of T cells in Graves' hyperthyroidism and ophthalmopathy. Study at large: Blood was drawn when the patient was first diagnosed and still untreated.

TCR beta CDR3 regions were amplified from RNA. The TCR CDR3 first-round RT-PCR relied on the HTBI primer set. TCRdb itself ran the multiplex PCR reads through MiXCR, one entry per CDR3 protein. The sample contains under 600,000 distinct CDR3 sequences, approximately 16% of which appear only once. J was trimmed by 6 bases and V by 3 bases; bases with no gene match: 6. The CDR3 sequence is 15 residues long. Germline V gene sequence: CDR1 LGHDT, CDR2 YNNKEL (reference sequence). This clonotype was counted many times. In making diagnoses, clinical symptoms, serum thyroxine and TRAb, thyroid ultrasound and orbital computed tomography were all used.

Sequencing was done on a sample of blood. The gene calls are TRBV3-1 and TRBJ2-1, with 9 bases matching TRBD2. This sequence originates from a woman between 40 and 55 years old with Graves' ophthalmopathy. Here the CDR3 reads CASSHGGLAVNEQFF. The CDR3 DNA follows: TGTGCCAGCAGCCACGGGGGACTAGCCGTCAATGAGCAGTTCTTC.